This entry lists 25 T cell receptor beta chains sequenced from one sample in a study of T cell repertoires in cytomegalovirus infection. No antigen is known for these receptors. TCRdb reprocessed the reads with MiXCR, giving one entry per CDR3 protein. The sample has 300,000 to 400,000 distinct CDR3 sequences, 25% seen once. The sequences come from cultured PBMCs, collected from culture after CMV antigen stimulation. The receptors originated from a human donor in good health (CMV status not recorded). Some clones in this sample may be carry-over from other donors' samples.

The genes are TRBV28 and TRBJ1-2; D remains ambiguous. Germline V lookup: CDR1 MDHEN, CDR2 SYDVKM. The V end was cut by 2 bases, the J end by 5 bases, with 6 bases between. CDR3 length: 12 amino acids. CDR3 nucleotide sequence: TGTGCCAGCAGTTTAACTGGGTATGGCTACACCTTC. It yields the protein CASSLTGYGYTF.

V usage is TRBV7-9 and J usage is TRBJ1-2, with TRBD1 matching 7 bases. CDR3 size: 16 residues. With V trimmed by 3 bases and J by 0 bases, 7 bases remained unmatched. CDR1 is SEHNR and CDR2 is FQNEAQ in the germline V gene (reference sequence). This CDR3 reads CASSLGEGGTNYGYTF. The CDR3, as DNA: TGTGCCAGCAGCTTGGGGGAAGGGGGCACTAACTATGGCTACACCTTC.

In DNA form, the CDR3 reads TGCGCCAGCAGCGAGACTGGACAGGCGGCAGATACGCAGTATTTT. Translation: CASSETGQAADTQYF. The chain uses TRBV4-3 and TRBJ2-3; 7 nucleotides agree with TRBD1. Germline lookup yields CDR1 LGHNA and CDR2 YSLEER. Trimming cost V 5 bases and J 4 bases; bases outside gene matches: 9. This CDR3 is built from 15 residues.

This clonotype was picked up a small number of times. This chain uses TRBV7-6 with TRBJ1-3, with D unresolved. Per the germline V gene, CDR1 is SGHVS and CDR2 is FNYEAQ. V lost 0 bases and J lost 8, with 5 bases in between. The CDR3 spans 12 residues. The CDR3 bases are TGTGCCAGCAGCTTAGCGGGAGACACCATATATTTT. It is translated as CASSLAGDTIYF.

There are a few counts of this clonotype. The chain employs TRBV7-9 and TRBJ1-5; possibly TRBD1 for D (5 bases). The CDR3 covers 14 residues. Germline CDR1 reads SEHNR; CDR2 reads FQNEAQ (reference sequence). V lost 4 bases, J lost 4 bases, and 11 bases lay in between. CDR3: CASSYRGVNQPQHF. The CDR3 region has the DNA TGTGCCAGCAGCTATAGGGGTGTTAATCAGCCCCAGCATTTT.

The V call is TRBV20-1, the J call TRBJ2-1, with 8 bases fitting TRBD2. Germline V gives CDR1 DFQATT, CDR2 SNEGSKA (reference sequence). V was clipped by 0 bases and J by 4 bases; unmatched bases: 11. This CDR3 has 17 amino acids. CDR3 DNA: TGCAGTGCTAGAGATTTAGTTATAGCGGGAATATACAATGAGCAGTTCTTC. Protein product: CSARDLVIAGIYNEQFF.

The chain uses TRBV7-3 and TRBJ2-7; D is possibly TRBD1 or TRBD2 (5 bases each). CDR3 length: 13 amino acids. Germline CDR1 is SGHTA and CDR2 is FQGTGA. The ends were cut back, 5 bases at V and 6 bases at J, with 14 bases in the middle. The CDR3 spells CASSRDGSGEQYF. In nucleotides, the CDR3 is TGTGCCAGCAGCCGGGACGGTTCTGGCGAGCAGTACTTC.

J is TRBJ1-1 and V is TRBV27, with D tentatively TRBD1 (6 bases). CDR3 length: 16 amino acids. V was clipped by 7 bases and J by 4 bases, with 22 bases between them. Germline CDR1 and CDR2: MNHEY and SMNVEV (reference sequence). Written as DNA, the CDR3 is TGTGCCAGCACCCCATTGGGGGACAAAGGTCCCACTGAAGCTTTCTTT. This codes for CASTPLGDKGPTEAFF.

This clonotype has a count of ten or more. Relative to the germline gene, one junction end is altered; a read error may explain this. The V call is TRBV7-2, the J call TRBJ2-1, with D possibly being TRBD1 (7 bases). The CDR3 is 13 residues long. Germline V lookup: CDR1 SGHTA, CDR2 FQGNSA. The CDR3 loop is CASRLAGGSEQFF. The CDR3 coding sequence is TGTGCCAGCAGGTTAGCAGGGGGGAGTGAGCAGTTCTTC.

In its sample, this clonotype was seen a few times. V gene TRBV4-1 combines with J gene TRBJ2-5; unclear D gene. There are 14 residues in the CDR3. CDR1 and CDR2 from the germline V gene are MGHRA and YSYEKL. V gave up 0 bases and J gave up 5 bases, with 10 bases separating them. In DNA, the CDR3 is TGCGCCAGCAGCCAAGATAAAGGGCGGGAGACCCAGTACTTC. It specifies CASSQDKGRETQYF.

This clonotype was observed at least ten times. The genes are TRBV7-2 and TRBJ2-1; 10 nucleotides agree with TRBD2. This CDR3 contains 15 residues. With V trimmed by 5 bases and J by 4 bases, 5 bases remained unmatched. Germline V gives CDR1 SGHTA, CDR2 FQGNSA. The CDR3 coding sequence is TGTGCCAGCAGCCCTGTAGCGGGAGGTTACAATGAGCAGTTCTTC. Its translation: CASSPVAGGYNEQFF.

CDR3 region: CASTPAPQPYEQYF. CDR3 coding DNA: TGTGCCAGCACCCCCGCCCCACAACCCTACGAGCAGTACTTC. The gene calls are TRBV7-2 and TRBJ2-7; no clear D gene. The CDR3 is 14 amino acids. CDR1 and CDR2 from the germline V gene are SGHTA and FQGNSA. V was shortened by 7 bases and J by 2 bases, with 15 bases between the two germline ends.

This clonotype was observed a few times. This chain connects TRBV5-6 to TRBJ1-6, with D tentatively TRBD1 (5 bases). Trimming left V 0 bases short and J 8 bases short, with 18 bases between. CDR3 length equals 17 residues. From germline, CDR1 is SGHDT and CDR2 YYEEEE. The CDR3 DNA sequence: TGTGCCAGCAGCTTGGGCTACGGACAAGACGCGTATTCACCCCTCCACTTT. Amino acids: CASSLGYGQDAYSPLHF.

A few counts support this clonotype. The V call is TRBV20-1, the J call TRBJ2-5, with TRBD1 matching over 7 bases. The junction had 5 bases not matched to a gene; V was cut back by 0 bases and J by 4 bases. Germline V gene sequence: CDR1 DFQATT, CDR2 SNEGSKA (reference sequence). This CDR3 is 14 amino acids long. In DNA form, the CDR3 reads TGCAGTGCTAGAGATCGGGCAGGGGGAGAGACCCAGTACTTC. It encodes CSARDRAGGETQYF.

This chain connects TRBV29-1 to TRBJ2-1, with D uncertain. The CDR3 consists of 14 residues. V dropped 7 bases and J dropped 3 bases, with 16 bases sitting between them. CDR1 and CDR2 from the germline V gene are SQVTM and ANQGSEA. The CDR3 region is CSGTTGVLYNEQFF. CDR3 nucleotides: TGCAGCGGAACGACTGGGGTCCTCTACAATGAGCAGTTCTTC.

The chain couples TRBV12-3 or TRBV12-4 to TRBJ2-1, with D possibly TRBD1 on 6 matching bases. CDR3 size: 17 residues. Trimming pared 6 bases from V and 3 bases from J, leaving 21 bases between. The CDR3 nucleotides are TGTGCCAGCAGCCCTCCTTCAGGGGACCTCAACTACAATGAGCAGTTCTTC. Its translation is CASSPPSGDLNYNEQFF.

DNA of the CDR3: TGTGCCTCGGCGGGGACAACAGCCTCTAGAGCCTCCTACAATGAGCAGTTCTTC. It encodes CASAGTTASRASYNEQFF. The chain couples TRBV30 to TRBJ2-1; D could derive from TRBD1 or TRBD2 (6 bases each). V gave up 7 bases and J gave up 0 bases, with 25 bases separating them. Germline CDR1 is GTSNPN and CDR2 is SVGIG (reference sequence). CDR3 length: 18 amino acids.

The chain has TRBV7-2 and TRBJ1-2; TRBD1 might be the D (5 bases). The germline CDR1 and CDR2 sequences are SGHTA and FQGNSA. V lost 5 bases to trimming and J lost 4 bases, with 14 bases between them. CDR3 length: 14 residues. CDR3 DNA: TGTGCCAGCAGCCCTGACAGACAAGCCTATGGCTACACCTTC. Translating it yields CASSPDRQAYGYTF.

The rearrangement uses TRBV7-2 and TRBJ1-2, with 9 bases that match TRBD1. CDR1 and CDR2 (germline): SGHTA, FQGNSA. This CDR3 comprises 15 residues. V trimming: 8 bases; J trimming: 5 bases; junction bases outside the gene matches: 12. The CDR3 DNA is TGTGCCAGCGGCCTAAACTCCGGGACAGGGTATGGCTACACCTTC. Its translation is CASGLNSGTGYGYTF.

V usage is TRBV7-8 and J usage is TRBJ2-5; a weak D match, TRBD2 (7 bases). V shed 8 bases and J shed 2 bases, with 18 bases lying between them. The germline V gene encodes CDR1 SGHVS and CDR2 FQNEAQ. The CDR3 totals 15 residues. The CDR3 sequence: CASPGGRGGQETQYF. CDR3 bases: TGTGCCAGCCCGGGGGGCCGAGGTGGTCAAGAGACCCAGTACTTC.

The rearrangement uses TRBV7-8 and TRBJ2-3; 7 positions agree with TRBD2. The CDR3 length is 17 residues. Trimming cost V 4 bases and J 6 bases; bases outside gene matches: 16. The germline gives CDR1 SGHVS, CDR2 FQNEAQ. This CDR3 reads CASSSSRGGRVWDTQYF. The CDR3 nucleotides are TGTGCCAGCAGCTCATCGAGGGGCGGGAGAGTATGGGATACGCAGTATTTT.

The chain combines TRBV7-3 with TRBJ2-3; D is perhaps TRBD1 (5 bases). Germline CDR1 and CDR2: SGHTA and FQGTGA. The CDR3 runs 15 residues. Trimming pared 0 bases from V and 3 bases from J, leaving 10 bases between. The CDR3 DNA follows: TGTGCCAGCAGCTTAACGACAGCCCTGACAGATACGCAGTATTTT. This codes for CASSLTTALTDTQYF.

The CDR3 DNA follows: TGCGCCAGCAGCCAAGATAAAACTAGCACAGATACGCAGTATTTT. As protein: CASSQDKTSTDTQYF. The chain has TRBV4-3 and TRBJ2-3, with D uncertain. This CDR3 contains 15 residues. V was clipped by 0 bases and J by 0 bases, with 7 bases between them. Per the germline V gene, CDR1 is LGHNA and CDR2 is YSLEER.

This clonotype was seen more than once but under ten times. This chain connects TRBV7-2 to TRBJ2-2; tentatively, D is TRBD2 (6 bases). Trimming shortened V by 4 bases and J by 7 bases, and 13 bases separated the two germline ends. CDR3 length equals 14 residues. Per the germline V gene, CDR1 is SGHTA and CDR2 is FQGNSA. Here the CDR3 DNA reads TGTGCCAGCAGCTGGGACTCTGTCGGCGGGGAGCTGTTTTTT. This codes for CASSWDSVGGELFF.

This clonotype came up a few times. This chain uses TRBV29-1 with TRBJ2-6; D gene uncertain. Trimming shortened V by 0 bases and J by 0 bases, and 6 bases separated the two germline ends. The CDR3 has 15 residues. The germline CDR1 and CDR2 sequences are SQVTM and ANQGSEA. The CDR3 nucleotides read TGCAGCGTTGAAGATGCTTTCTCTGGGGCCAACGTCCTGACTTTC. It specifies CSVEDAFSGANVLTF.